This is a list of T cell receptor beta chains from one sample in a study of shared clonotypes between healthy human individuals. TCRdb's copy holds only in-frame clones and misses some; the assay was immunoSEQ multiplex PCR. The sample has around 500,000 clones; about 72% are singletons. The specimen sequenced was PBMCs. The source is a woman between 35 and 50 years old in good health. Some clones in this sample may be carry-over from other donors' samples. Each CDR3 is given with its conserved first and last residue. D genes are given only for firm matches. Size values are once, few and many counts, or a class for expanded clones, and some rows have none.

V gene,J gene,clone size,D gene,CDR3 DNA,CDR3 protein
TRBV29-1,TRBJ2-3,many,-,TGCAGCGTTGGTCGGGACGAAGATACGCAGTATTTT,CSVGRDEDTQYF
TRBV19,TRBJ1-3,once,-,TGTGCCAGCTCCCAGGGTGCATCGAACACCATATATTTT,CASSQGASNTIYF
TRBV19,TRBJ1-3,once,-,TGTGCCAGTAGGGCGCCGGGACAAACCTTCTCTGGAAACACCATATATTTT,CASRAPGQTFSGNTIYF
TRBV11-2,TRBJ2-3,-,-,TGTGCCAGCAGCTTAGTAGGGGGGGGGCGAGATACGCAGTATTTT,CASSLVGGGRDTQYF
TRBV27,TRBJ1-3,-,TRBD1,TGTGCCAGCAGGCCCACAGGGGGCACTGGAAACACCATATATTTT,CASRPTGGTGNTIYF
TRBV7-9,TRBJ1-4,-,-,TGTGCCAGCAGCACCAGTGCGGGAGCAGGATTTAGAAAACTGTTTTTT,CASSTSAGAGFRKLFF
TRBV18,TRBJ1-2,-,-,TGTGCCAGCTCACCGGGGGGGAAGTTCGTGGGCTACACCTTC,CASSPGGKFVGYTF
TRBV2,TRBJ2-7,few,TRBD2,TGTGCCAGCAGTCAACCGGGACTAGCGATCTACGAGCAGTACTTC,CASSQPGLAIYEQYF
TRBV5-8,TRBJ2-3,few,-,TGTGCCAGCAGCTTAGGAATTTCGGCAGATACGCAGTATTTT,CASSLGISADTQYF
TRBV6-5,TRBJ2-1,few,-,TGTGCCAGCAGTTACCTTGGGGGGACCTACAATGAGCAGTTCTTC,CASSYLGGTYNEQFF
TRBV2,TRBJ1-2,few,-,TGTGCCAGCAACGTACAGGGACAATCTAACTATGGCTACACCTTC,CASNVQGQSNYGYTF
TRBV4-3,TRBJ2-7,many,TRBD2,TGCGCCAGCAGCCAAGCCCTAGCGGGAGGGGGTTACGAGCAGTACTTC,CASSQALAGGGYEQYF
TRBV14,TRBJ2-7,-,-,TGTGCCAGCAGCCAAGATCTACGGTCCGAGCAGTACTTC,CASSQDLRSEQYF
TRBV6-1,TRBJ2-7,once,-,TGTGCCAGCAGTGAGGTAGGCCTGACGAAGCGCGAGCAGTACTTC,CASSEVGLTKREQYF
TRBV14,TRBJ2-7,few,TRBD2,TGTGCCAGCAGCCTCCTGGGCCGGGAGGCCTACGAGCAGTACTTC,CASSLLGREAYEQYF
TRBV15,TRBJ1-1,-,-,TGTGCCACCAGCCTCGCCGCCACTGAAGCTTTCTTT,CATSLAATEAFF
TRBV28,TRBJ2-1,-,TRBD2,TGTGCCAGCACTACGGGACTAGCGGGTAACACCTACAATGAGCAGTTCTTC,CASTTGLAGNTYNEQFF
TRBV28,TRBJ2-7,-,TRBD1,TGTGCCAGCAGTAACTGGGACAGGGGGCACTCCTACGAGCAGTACTTC,CASSNWDRGHSYEQYF
TRBV7-2,TRBJ1-3,-,-,TGTGCCAGCAGCTTATGGGCAGACCTTGGAAACACCATATATTTT,CASSLWADLGNTIYF
TRBV2,TRBJ2-1,few,TRBD2,TGTGCCAGCAGTGAAACAGGCCTAGCGGGAGGAGAGCAGTTCTTC,CASSETGLAGGEQFF
TRBV6-1,TRBJ2-3,-,-,TGTGCCAGCAGTGAGGGGAGGTTAGAGACAGATACGCAGTATTTT,CASSEGRLETDTQYF
TRBV7-9,TRBJ2-1,-,-,TGTGCCAGCAGCTTATTAGGGCTAGCTAAGTTCTTC,CASSLLGLAKFF
TRBV5-1,TRBJ1-4,-,TRBD1,TGCGCCAGCAGCGTTTCAGGGGGCCCTAATGAAAAACTGTTTTTT,CASSVSGGPNEKLFF
TRBV28,TRBJ1-5,-,TRBD1,TGTGCCAGCAGAACGGGACAGGGTTATCAGCCCCAGCATTTT,CASRTGQGYQPQHF
TRBV28,TRBJ2-7,-,-,TGTGCCAGCAGTTTCACGCAGGGATACTACGAGCAGTACTTC,CASSFTQGYYEQYF
TRBV7-9,TRBJ1-5,-,-,TGTGCCAGCAGCTTAGGGGCGGTTTATAGCAATCAGCCCCAGCATTTT,CASSLGAVYSNQPQHF
TRBV11-2,TRBJ2-7,-,-,TGTGCCAGCAGCTTAGGTGGCAGCTCCTACGAGCAGTACTTC,CASSLGGSSYEQYF
TRBV20-1,TRBJ2-1,once,-,TGCAGTGGGAGGAGGGTCAATGAGCAGTTCTTC,CSGRRVNEQFF
TRBV5-1,TRBJ2-2,once,-,TGCGCCAGCAGCTTGGGTTGGAACACCGGGGAGCTGTTTTTT,CASSLGWNTGELFF
TRBV6-1,TRBJ2-1,few,TRBD2,TGTGCCAGCAGTGGGACTAGCGGGAGCGGGGATGAGCAGTTCTTC,CASSGTSGSGDEQFF
TRBV29-1,TRBJ2-5,-,TRBD2,TGCAGCGTTATGACTAGCGGGAGAGGATTAGAGACCCAGTACTTC,CSVMTSGRGLETQYF
TRBV7-8,TRBJ2-1,-,TRBD2,TGTGCCAGCAGCTTAGATCGGGGGGGATTGGGCGAGCAGTTCTTC,CASSLDRGGLGEQFF